What follows are 11 T cell receptor beta chains derived from one specimen sequenced in a study of control samples from healthy donors and cancer patients. Using immunoSEQ multiplex PCR, the repertoire was profiled, and TCRdb retains in-frame clones only, with some absent. This sample carries about 51,000 clones, roughly 86% of them seen once, and the ten largest clones take roughly 43%. Sequencing was done on a sample of PBMCs. These TCRs come from a man in his fifties with head and neck cancer.

The chain links TRBV7-9 to TRBJ2-3; D is undetermined. The V gene lost 3 bases and the J gene lost 4 bases, with 11 bases spanning the gap. This CDR3 spans 14 amino acids. Germline V gene sequence: CDR1 SEHNR, CDR2 FQNEAQ (reference sequence). The DNA of the CDR3 is TGTGCCAGCAGCTTGTGGAGCGATTCAGATACGCAGTATTTT. It codes for CASSLWSDSDTQYF.

The chain is built from TRBV6-2 or TRBV6-3 and TRBJ2-7; no definite D call. Germline-derived CDR1 and CDR2 are MNHEY and SVGEGT. The CDR3 is made up of 15 amino acids. With 2 bases removed from V and 1 base from J, the gap between germline ends came to 12 bases. The CDR3 DNA follows: TGTGCCAGCAGTTACGGACCTACACGGTCCTACGAGCAGTACTTC. Translating it yields CASSYGPTRSYEQYF.

The chain carries TRBV28 and TRBJ2-3; weak D call: TRBD1 (5 bases). There are 15 residues in the CDR3. Germline values: CDR1 MDHEN, CDR2 SYDVKM. Trimming cost V 5 bases and J 0 bases, with 12 bases left between them. CDR3: CASSLLDRSTDTQYF. CDR3 sequence (DNA): TGTGCCAGCAGTCTTCTCGACAGAAGCACAGATACGCAGTATTTT. The whole variable domain, remainder taken from reference TRBV28 and TRBJ2-3, is DVKVTQSSRYLVKRTGEKVFLECVQDMDHENMFWYRQDPGLGLRLIYFSYDVKMKEKGDIPEGYSVSREKKERFSLILESASTNQTSMYLCASSLLDRSTDTQYFGPGTRLTVL.

V usage is TRBV7-3 and J usage is TRBJ2-1; no firm D call. Germline-derived CDR1 and CDR2 are SGHTA and FQGTGA. Trimming took 2 bases from V and 6 from J, leaving 5 bases between them. The CDR3 is 12 amino acids. This chain's CDR3 is CASSLPGNEQFF. DNA of the CDR3: TGTGCCAGCAGCTTACCGGGCAATGAGCAGTTCTTC.

The rearrangement links TRBV18 to TRBJ2-5; 9 bases agree with TRBD1. Unmatched junction bases numbered 6, after V lost 6 bases and J lost 4 bases. From germline, CDR1 is KGHSH and CDR2 LQKENI. There are 14 residues in the CDR3. CDR3 bases: TGTGCCAGCTCTACAAACAGGGGGCGAGAGACCCAGTACTTC. As protein: CASSTNRGRETQYF.

V is TRBV19 and J is TRBJ1-2, with 9 bases that match TRBD1. V shed 5 bases and J 7 bases; nucleotides not matched to a gene: 5. The CDR3 consists of 13 residues. CDR1 is LNHDA, CDR2 SQIVND, per germline (reference sequence). The CDR3: CASSWDRVGGYTF. As DNA, the CDR3 is TGTGCCAGTAGTTGGGACAGGGTCGGTGGCTACACCTTC.

The chain recombines TRBV4-2 with TRBJ2-1; a possible D gene is TRBD1 (5 bases). This CDR3 comprises 16 residues. Trimming took 3 bases from V and 4 from J, leaving 16 bases between them. Germline assignment: CDR1 LGHNA and CDR2 YNFKEQ. CDR3: CASSQPGRNLYNEQFF. CDR3 nucleotides: TGTGCCAGCAGCCAGCCAGGGCGGAATCTTTACAATGAGCAGTTCTTC.

This clone was picked up a small number of times. The chain combines TRBV10-3 with TRBJ1-5; D remains ambiguous. V lost 4 bases and J 5 bases, leaving 6 bases between the germline ends. CDR1 is ENHRY and CDR2 is SYGVKD in the germline V gene. The CDR3 is 12 amino acids. The CDR3, as DNA: TGTGCCATCAGTGCGGGTGATCAGCCCCAGCATTTT. This encodes CAISAGDQPQHF.

This chain uses TRBV27 with TRBJ2-5, with 13 bases fitting TRBD2. The V gene end was trimmed by 5 bases and the J gene end by 2 bases; junction bases not matched to a gene: 8. The CDR3 is made up of 17 amino acids. The germline CDR1 and CDR2 sequences are MNHEY and SMNVEV (reference sequence). The CDR3 protein is CASSTLTSGRFQETQYF. CDR3 bases: TGTGCCAGCAGTACCCTGACTAGCGGGAGGTTTCAAGAGACCCAGTACTTC.

This clone occurred a few times. The chain has TRBV3-1 (or the pseudogene TRBV3-2) and TRBJ2-2; 9 nucleotides line up with TRBD1. CDR3 length: 15 amino acids. CDR1 LGHDT and CDR2 YNNKEL come from the germline V gene (reference sequence). The J segment lost 0 bases and the V segment lost 4 bases, leaving 0 bases of the junction unmatched. CDR3 loop: CASSRQGANTGELFF. CDR3 nucleotide sequence: TGTGCCAGCAGCCGACAGGGGGCGAACACCGGGGAGCTGTTTTTT.

The rearrangement links TRBV29-1 to TRBJ1-2; D remains ambiguous. CDR1 SQVTM and CDR2 ANQGSEA come from the germline V gene. V was cut by 7 bases and J by 4 bases, with 13 bases left in between. The CDR3 runs to 12 residues. CDR3 nucleotides: TGCAGCGCCGCCGGATTCGGCTATGGCTACACCTTC. This gives the protein CSAAGFGYGYTF.